A single sample is the source of the 24 T cell receptor beta chains below, sequenced in a study of tumor-infiltrating lymphocytes in primary liver carcinoma. Investigators took RNA and DNA out together from 20-30 mg of unsorted bulk tissue. Making TCR beta cDNA involved roughly 0.55 ug total RNA and a constant-region primer. Employing slightly modified ARM-PCR, three nested multiplex PCR rounds were run, and these gave rise to the TCR beta libraries. Use of TRBV1-TRBV30 forward primers with a C-beta reverse primer characterized the first two PCR rounds, which lasted about 10 cycles each. TCRdb analysed the multiplex PCR reads with MiXCR anew, one entry per CDR3 protein. The repertoire consists of roughly 45,000 distinct CDR3 sequences, with less than 75% occurring once and the leading ten covering less than 30%. The specimen sequenced was liver tumor tissue from sampling region 5. The subset: tumor region T5, tumor centre. Source of these receptors: a man between 35 and 55 years old with primary liver carcinoma and hepatitis B virus infection.

Notes on this clonotype: The junction and the germline gene differ at one end; a read error may be behind it. The V call is TRBV12-3 or TRBV12-4, the J call TRBJ1-5, with D possibly matching TRBD1 (5 bases). The CDR3 runs to 15 residues. The CDR3 protein is CAISLWDGSNRPQHF. CDR3 bases: TGTGCCATCAGTTTATGGGACGGTAGCAATCGGCCCCAGCATTTT.

In the case of this clonotype: Since no conserved phenylalanine or tryptophan closes the CDR3, a read error is the likely cause. The chain couples TRBV6-6 to TRBJ2-1; TRBD2 matches at 12 bases. Germline V CDR1 and CDR2: MNHNY, SVGAGI (reference sequence). The CDR3 loop spans 18 amino acids. V lost 6 bases, J lost 8 bases, and 17 bases stayed unmatched. CDR3 sequence (DNA): TGTGCCAGCAGCGAGGGGCTAGCGGGAGGGCCGATTTACGATGAGCAGTTCGTC. Its translation: CASSEGLAGGPIYDEQFV.

Comment on this clonotype: The CDR3 carries no conserved terminal phenylalanine or tryptophan, so it likely arises from a read error. The chain joins TRBV11-2 to TRBJ2-7, with D unresolved. The germline V gene encodes CDR1 SGHAT and CDR2 FQNNGV. CDR3 length: 13 amino acids. As DNA, the CDR3 is TGTGCCAGCCCCAAAGAGGCGCCCTATGAGCAGTACTTA. It yields the protein CASPKEAPYEQYL.

This clonotype was seen only a few times. DNA of the CDR3: TGTGCCATCAGTGACAGGGGGCGCGGGGATGAAAAACTGTTTTTT. Translation: CAISDRGRGDEKLFF. The gene calls are TRBV10-3 and TRBJ1-4; 8 bases line up with TRBD1. The CDR3 sequence is 15 residues long. The V gene end was trimmed by 3 bases and the J gene end by 6 bases; junction bases not matched to a gene: 6. Germline V CDR1 and CDR2: ENHRY, SYGVKD.

The V and J genes are TRBV10-3 and TRBJ2-1, with D unclear. V lost 2 bases and J lost 3, with 11 bases in between. CDR1 and CDR2 (germline): ENHRY, SYGVKD. The length of the CDR3 is 15 residues. The CDR3 sequence: CAISEVGSFYNEQFF. The CDR3 nucleotides read TGTGCCATCAGTGAGGTTGGTAGCTTCTACAATGAGCAGTTCTTC.

The V call is TRBV7-9, the J call TRBJ2-7, with 8 nucleotides matching TRBD1. In germline, CDR1 is SEHNR, CDR2 FQNEAQ (reference sequence). This CDR3 is built from 15 residues. The CDR3 sequence: CVRSGPGTGIYEQYF. The CDR3 DNA reads as TGTGTCCGCAGCGGGCCCGGGACAGGTATTTACGAGCAGTACTTC.

With regard to this clonotype: This may stem from a read error, because a much larger clone lies one nucleotide away. The chain employs TRBV21-1 and TRBJ2-1; the tabulated D call, TRBD1, remains unverified against the DNA. TRBV21-1 is shown as a pseudogene. CDR3 size: 18 residues. This chain's CDR3 is CASSKGGARGRHYNEQFF. In DNA, the CDR3 is TGTGCCAGCAGCAAAGGAGGAGCCCGGGGCCGTCACTACAATGAGCAGTTCTTC.

As concerns this clonotype: Germline is not matched at one junction end, which may reflect a read error. This chain uses TRBV11-3 with TRBJ2-1; 9 nucleotides agree with TRBD2. Germline CDR1 is SGHNT and CDR2 is YENEEA. The CDR3 totals 19 residues. The CDR3 sequence is CVSSLDLYAGGLVYNEQFF. CDR3 in DNA: TGTGTCAGCAGCTTAGATCTCTACGCGGGAGGGCTGGTCTATAATGAGCAGTTCTTC. Variable domain in full (rest from reference TRBV11-3 and TRBJ2-1): EAGVVQSPRYKIIEKKQPVAFWCNPISGHNTLYWYLQNLGQGPELLIRYENEEAVDDSQLPKDRFSAERLKGVDSTLKIQPAELGDSAVYLCVSSLDLYAGGLVYNEQFFGPGTRLTVL.

In regard to this clonotype: A much larger clonotype is one base distant, so this may be a read error. This rearrangement joins TRBV4-2 to TRBJ2-1; 8 bases line up with TRBD2. Germline CDR1 is LGHNA and CDR2 is YNFKEQ. V lost 3 bases to trimming and J lost 3 bases; unmatched junction nucleotides: 7. The CDR3 has 16 residues. The CDR3 reads CASSHEGLAGYNEQFF. The CDR3 nucleotides are TGTGCCAGCAGCCATGAGGGGCTAGCGGGCTACAATGAGCAGTTCTTC.

The rearrangement uses TRBV6-5 and TRBJ2-7; a weak D match, TRBD1 (5 bases). The CDR3 contains 12 residues. V lost 5 bases and J 13 bases, leaving 18 bases between the germline ends. Germline assignment: CDR1 MNHEY and CDR2 SVGAGI. The CDR3 DNA is TGTGCCAGCAGTGCTGGACCGGACATACTATACTTC. Translating it yields CASSAGPDILYF.

In the case of this clonotype: At one of its ends the junction is not consistent with the germline gene, which may arise from a read error. CDR3 loop: CVSSLRAGNEQYF. CDR3 bases: TGTGTCAGCAGCTTGCGGGCAGGGAACGAGCAATACTTC. The V call is TRBV11-1, the J call TRBJ2-7; tentatively, D is TRBD1 or TRBD2 (5 bases each). Germline CDR1 SGHAT, CDR2 FQDESV (reference sequence). The CDR3 contains 13 residues.

This clonotype appeared many times. The rearrangement uses TRBV6-1 and TRBJ2-1, with 10 bases aligning to TRBD1. V trimming: 4 bases; J trimming: 4 bases; junction bases outside the gene matches: 7. This CDR3 has 16 amino acids. Per germline, CDR1 MNHNS and CDR2 SASEGT. CDR3 nucleotide sequence: TGTGCCAGCAGTGTCCCGAGACAGGGGGCGTACAATGAGCAGTTCTTC. Its translation is CASSVPRQGAYNEQFF.

This clonotype was seen just once. A single base separates this from a much larger clone, so it may be a read error. The chain uses TRBV6-1 and TRBJ2-7; 9 bases agree with TRBD2. Germline V gene data show CDR1 as MNHNS and CDR2 as SASEGT. The CDR3 has 16 amino acids. The CDR3 region has the DNA TGTGTCAGCAGTCCGCGACTAGCGGATTCCTCCTACGATCAGTACTTC. Translating it yields CVSSPRLADSSYDQYF.

Notes on this clonotype: Mismatch with germline at one junction end may stem from a read error. The chain joins TRBV6-5 to TRBJ2-2; possibly TRBD1 for D (5 bases). Germline V gene sequence: CDR1 MNHEY, CDR2 SVGAGI. The CDR3 runs 15 residues. The CDR3: CASSYAMDGTGEPFF. The DNA for the CDR3 is TGTGCCAGCAGTTACGCAATGGACGGCACAGGAGAGCCGTTTTTT.

This chain links TRBV4-2 with TRBJ2-1; perhaps TRBD1 as D (6 bases). The CDR3 runs 13 residues. CDR1 is LGHNA and CDR2 is YNFKEQ in the germline V gene. With 9 bases removed from V and 5 bases from J, the gap between germline ends came to 14 bases. The CDR3 protein is CASNRQEDNEQFF. CDR3 DNA: TGTGCCAGTAACCGACAGGAGGACAATGAGCAGTTCTTC.

A word on this clonotype: Mismatch with germline at one junction end may stem from a read error. V gene TRBV12-3 or TRBV12-4 combines with J gene TRBJ2-7; no clear D gene. The CDR3 totals 12 residues. The CDR3 nucleotides read TGCGCCAGCAGTTTACCGTACGGCGAGGAGTACTTC. Protein: CASSLPYGEEYF.

As regards this clonotype: Because the CDR3 is missing its conserved closing phenylalanine or tryptophan, this is likely a read error. V and J are TRBV11-2 and TRBJ2-2; a weak D match, TRBD1 (6 bases). The CDR3 is made up of 17 amino acids. Deletions cut 1 base from V and 5 bases from J, with 17 bases between. Germline V gives CDR1 SGHAT, CDR2 FQNNGV. DNA for the CDR3: TGTGCCAGCAGCTTAGTTCGGACGTACACAGGGACCGGGGAGCTGTTTTCC. Its translation: CASSLVRTYTGTGELFS.

This chain joins TRBV10-3 and TRBJ2-5, with D possibly TRBD2 on 5 matching bases. The CDR3 length is 12 residues. V was shortened by 2 bases and J by 9 bases, with 10 bases between the two germline ends. CDR1 and CDR2 (germline): ENHRY, SYGVKD. CDR3 protein: CAISEPVEAQYF. In nucleotides, the CDR3 is TGTGCCATCAGTGAGCCTGTGGAGGCCCAGTACTTC.

Note on this clonotype: This CDR3 fails to terminate in the conserved phenylalanine or tryptophan, so it likely reflects a read error. V gene TRBV11-2 combines with J gene TRBJ2-7; no clear D. Trimming took 2 bases from V and 2 from J, leaving 10 bases between them. Germline CDR1 reads SGHAT; CDR2 reads FQNNGV. The CDR3 covers 14 residues. The CDR3 coding sequence is TGTGCCAGCAGCTTAACCTACGAAGCCTACGAGCAGTACTCC. It specifies CASSLTYEAYEQYS.

The V call is TRBV29-1, the J call TRBJ2-1; 11 nucleotides align to TRBD2. The CDR3 spans 13 residues. V lost 7 bases, J lost 8 bases, and 7 bases stayed unmatched. Germline CDR1 SQVTM, CDR2 ANQGSEA. This CDR3 is CSGRISGGDEQFF. The CDR3 nucleotides are TGCAGCGGCCGGATTAGCGGGGGGGATGAGCAGTTCTTC.

The chain uses TRBV6-6 and TRBJ2-1; D unresolved. Germline V gene lookup returns CDR1 MNHNY and CDR2 SVGAGI (reference sequence). This CDR3 region has 11 residues. The V end lost 5 bases, the J end lost 10 bases, and 9 bases lay between the germline ends. The CDR3 DNA follows: TGTGCCAGCAGTCAGGCCGGGGAGCAGTTCTTC. The encoded protein is CASSQAGEQFF.

About this clonotype: One junction end does not reproduce the germline sequence, and a read error may be involved. The chain recombines TRBV11-1 with TRBJ2-1; TRBD2 matches 8 bases. The CDR3 is 17 amino acids. Germline V gives CDR1 SGHAT, CDR2 FQDESV (reference sequence). CDR3 amino acids: CASGLGLGGEVDNEQLF. CDR3 bases: TGTGCCAGCGGCCTGGGACTAGGGGGAGAAGTTGACAATGAGCAGCTCTTC.

The gene calls are TRBV5-6 and TRBJ2-1; tentative D call: TRBD2 (6 bases). Between the trimmed V and J ends, which lost 0 bases and 9 bases, there was a span of 19 bases. The length of the CDR3 is 16 residues. The germline CDR1 and CDR2 sequences are SGHDT and YYEEEE. CDR3 protein: CASSLEISGGISEQFF. The CDR3 bases are TGTGCCAGCAGCTTGGAGATTAGCGGCGGCATCAGTGAGCAGTTCTTC.

In this sample, this clonotype turned up many times. The chain uses TRBV4-1 and TRBJ1-6; 8 bases are a match to TRBD1. This CDR3 has 15 residues. CDR1 is MGHRA, CDR2 YSYEKL, per germline. Trimming at V came to 2 bases and at J to 7 bases, leaving 4 bases not matched to a gene. The CDR3 protein is CASSQPRDRNSPLHF. The CDR3 nucleotides are TGCGCCAGCAGCCAACCCCGGGACAGGAATTCACCCCTCCACTTT.